These 17 T cell receptor beta chains came from one sample sequenced in a study of CD8+CD57+ T cells in acquired aplastic anemia. Whoever was chosen for sequencing had shown CD8+CD57+ cell expansion by flow cytometry. Both TCR beta VDJ combination and CDR3 sequence profiling were carried out. Genomic DNA was the template for this profiling. MiXCR was run by TCRdb on the reads, yielding one entry per CDR3 protein. The sample has under 200,000 distinct CDR3 sequences, over 40% seen once. Sequencing used sorted CD4+, CD8+, or CD8+CD57+ T cells (not recorded which) from PBMCs. These receptors originate from a human donor with aplastic anemia.

This clonotype was seen many times. The V call is TRBV29-1, the J call TRBJ2-1; no firm D call. V was pared by 4 bases and J by 5 bases, with 3 bases between. The CDR3 is 10 amino acids. CDR1 is SQVTM and CDR2 is ANQGSEA in the germline V gene. The CDR3 DNA reads TGCAGCGTTGCCCACAATGAGCAGTTCTTC. Translation: CSVAHNEQFF.

This chain joins TRBV15 and TRBJ1-6; tentative D call: TRBD1 (6 bases). V was pared by 5 bases and J by 2 bases, with 10 bases between. The CDR3 contains 15 residues. Germline V gives CDR1 LNHNV, CDR2 YYDKDF (reference sequence). DNA for the CDR3: TGTGCCACCAGCCCAAGGGGGACCTATAATTCACCCCTCCACTTT. This translates into CATSPRGTYNSPLHF. The whole variable domain, remainder taken from reference TRBV15 and TRBJ1-6, is DAMVIQNPRYQVTQFGKPVTLSCSQTLNHNVMYWYQQKSSQAPKLLFHYYDKDFNNEADTPDNFQSRRPNTSFCFLDIRSPGLGDTAMYLCATSPRGTYNSPLHFGNGTRLTVT.

The chain joins TRBV15 to TRBJ1-2; no firm D call. This CDR3 comprises 14 residues. CDR1 and CDR2 from the germline V gene are LNHNV and YYDKDF (reference sequence). Trimming removed 0 bases at V and 3 bases at J, with 8 bases between. CDR3 amino acids: CATSRERSYYGYTF. The CDR3 coding sequence is TGTGCCACCAGCAGAGAACGGTCATACTATGGCTACACCTTC.

The rearrangement joins TRBV12-3 or TRBV12-4 to TRBJ1-6; 9 bases map to TRBD1. Trimming took 6 bases from V and 8 from J; bases not matched to a gene: 5. The CDR3 totals 14 residues. As DNA, the CDR3 is TGTGCCAGCAGCTCGGGACAGGGAGATTCACCCCTCCACTTT. Protein product: CASSSGQGDSPLHF.

The table lists this clonotype with many counts. This chain joins TRBV6-1 and TRBJ2-7; D call uncertain. Deletions cut 4 bases from V and 2 bases from J, with 12 bases between. The CDR3 extends over 14 amino acids. Germline CDR1 MNHNS, CDR2 SASEGT. CDR3 DNA sequence: TGTGCCAGCAGTGCTTCACGAGGTACCTACGAGCAGTACGTC. The encoded protein is CASSASRGTYEQYV.

On this clonotype: This sequence may be a read error, since a much larger clone differs from it by one base. This chain connects TRBV3-1 to TRBJ2-5, with D possibly called TRBD1 or TRBD2 (5 bases each). The CDR3 has 15 amino acids. In germline, CDR1 is LGHDT, CDR2 YNNKEL (reference sequence). In nucleotides, the CDR3 is TGTGCCGGCAGCCAAGATCTACTGGGGGAGGAGACCCAGTACTTC. Protein product: CAGSQDLLGEETQYF.

The rearrangement joins TRBV6-1 to TRBJ1-1; 7 nucleotides match TRBD1. The CDR3 has 15 amino acids. The trim removed 2 bases at V and 2 bases at J, leaving 5 bases unmatched. CDR1 is MNHNS and CDR2 is SASEGT in the germline V gene. CDR3 in DNA: TGTGCCAGCAGTGAACTAGGACAGGTCAACACTGAAGCTTTCTTT. The encoded protein is CASSELGQVNTEAFF.

This chain uses TRBV19 with TRBJ2-2; D is uncertain. V lost 3 bases and J lost 2, with 10 bases in between. The CDR3 spans 15 residues. Looked up from germline, CDR1 is LNHDA and CDR2 is SQIVND (reference sequence). The CDR3, as DNA: TGTGCCAGTAGTATGGCACGGGTTAACACCGGGGAGCTGTTTTTT. Its translation: CASSMARVNTGELFF.

A few counts support this clonotype. The chain combines TRBV2 with TRBJ1-2; D uncertain. CDR1 and CDR2 from the germline V gene are SNHLY and FYNNEI. CDR3 size: 13 residues. Trimming took off 6 bases at V and 5 bases at J, with 13 bases between the two ends. Here the CDR3 DNA reads TGTGCCAGCAGGCAAAACACACGGTATGGCTACACCTTC. It translates to CASRQNTRYGYTF.

V usage is TRBV20-1 and J usage is TRBJ2-3, with 9 bases identical to TRBD2. The CDR3 runs 13 residues. CDR1 and CDR2 (germline): DFQATT, SNEGSKA (reference sequence). V trimming: 6 bases; J trimming: 6 bases; junction bases outside the gene matches: 7. The CDR3 loop reads CSAPGAGGDTQYF. The DNA of the CDR3 is TGCAGTGCCCCCGGGGCGGGAGGGGATACGCAGTATTTT.

This clonotype was seen repeatedly, ten times or more. The chain carries TRBV20-1 and TRBJ2-5; TRBD2 matches 11 bases. V was clipped by 4 bases and J by 5 bases; unmatched bases: 6. Germline CDR1 and CDR2: DFQATT and SNEGSKA (reference sequence). This CDR3 has 14 amino acids. The CDR3 is CSAKLAGAVETQYF. The CDR3 nucleotides are TGCAGTGCTAAACTAGCGGGAGCGGTGGAGACCCAGTACTTC.

This sequence joins TRBV10-3 and TRBJ1-1, with TRBD1 matching 9 bases. With V trimmed by 4 bases and J by 5 bases, 8 bases remained unmatched. Germline V lookup: CDR1 ENHRY, CDR2 SYGVKD. The CDR3 is 15 amino acids. The CDR3 nucleotides read TGTGCCATCAGTGCTGGGACAGGGTGGTCGACTGAAGCTTTCTTT. Amino acid sequence: CAISAGTGWSTEAFF.

This sequence joins TRBV20-1 and TRBJ2-7; D is perhaps TRBD1 (6 bases). The V gene lost 2 bases and the J gene lost 7 bases, with 15 bases spanning the gap. The CDR3 is 13 amino acids. The germline CDR1 and CDR2 sequences are DFQATT and SNEGSKA (reference sequence). The CDR3 DNA reads as TGCAGTGCTAGATCCACAGGGTGGGGTGAGCAGTACTTC. As protein: CSARSTGWGEQYF.

The chain uses TRBV29-1 and TRBJ2-7; D could derive from TRBD1 or TRBD2 (6 bases each). The CDR3 totals 14 residues. The germline V gene encodes CDR1 SQVTM and CDR2 ANQGSEA. The CDR3 sequence is CTGRGEETSYEQYF. DNA for the CDR3: TGCACCGGTAGGGGGGAGGAAACCTCCTACGAGCAGTACTTC.

Regarding this clonotype: An end of the junction does not agree with germline; a read error may underlie this. The rearrangement uses TRBV10-3 and TRBJ2-2; 8 nucleotides line up with TRBD2. Germline assignment: CDR1 ENHRY and CDR2 SYGVKD. CDR3 length equals 15 residues. CDR3 residues: CAISDRLARSREPFF. DNA of the CDR3: TGTGCCATCAGTGACAGACTAGCGAGGAGCCGGGAGCCGTTTTTT.

This clonotype was seen many times. The chain employs TRBV19 and TRBJ1-3, with D perhaps matching TRBD1 (6 bases). Trimming stripped 8 bases from V and 4 bases from J, with 15 bases between. From germline, CDR1 is LNHDA and CDR2 SQIVND (reference sequence). The CDR3 has 14 residues. This chain's CDR3 is CASSWGAYGNTIYF. The CDR3 DNA follows: TGTGCCAGTTCGTGGGGGGCGTACGGAAACACCATATATTTT.

With regard to this clonotype: The conserved final phenylalanine or tryptophan is absent from the CDR3, which likely points to a read error. It is unclear where the CDR3 begins or ends on the DNA, so no DNA is shown, and the CDR3 is as TCRdb lists it. V is TRBV19 and J is TRBJ2-7; TRBD1 is taken as the D call from the table, unchecked against the DNA. Inclusive of both ends, the CDR3 amounts to 10 amino acids. The germline V gene encodes CDR1 LNHDA and CDR2 SQIVND (reference sequence). The CDR3 sequence: CASRGTGSGG.